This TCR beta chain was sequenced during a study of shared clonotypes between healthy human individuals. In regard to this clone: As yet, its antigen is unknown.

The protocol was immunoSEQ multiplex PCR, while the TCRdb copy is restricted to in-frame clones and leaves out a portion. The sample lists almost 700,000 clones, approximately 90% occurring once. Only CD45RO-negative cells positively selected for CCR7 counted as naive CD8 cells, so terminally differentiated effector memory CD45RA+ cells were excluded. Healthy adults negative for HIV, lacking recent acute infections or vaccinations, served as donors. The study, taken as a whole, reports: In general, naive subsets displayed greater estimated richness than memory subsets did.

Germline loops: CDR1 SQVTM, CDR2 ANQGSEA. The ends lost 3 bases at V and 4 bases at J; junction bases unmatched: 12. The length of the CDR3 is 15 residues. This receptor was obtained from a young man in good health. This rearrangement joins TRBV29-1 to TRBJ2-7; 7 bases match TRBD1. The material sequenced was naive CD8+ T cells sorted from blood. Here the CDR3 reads CSVEGRRQGDYEQYF. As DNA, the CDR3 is TGCAGCGTTGAGGGGCGTAGACAGGGAGATTACGAGCAGTACTTC.